This T cell receptor beta chain came from a study of tumor T cells in aggressive B-cell lymphoma. This clone was recorded only once. Data came from immunoSEQ multiplex PCR; TCRdb stores just in-frame clones and leaves some out. The sample lists over 2,000 clones, roughly 85% seen once, with approximately 3% in the top ten. Per the germline V gene, CDR1 is SGHNT and CDR2 is YYREEE (reference sequence). The CDR3 spans 17 residues. V shed 4 bases and J 3 bases; nucleotides not matched to a gene: 9. V gene TRBV5-4 combines with J gene TRBJ1-6; 8 nucleotides agree with TRBD1. Source material: tumor tissue. The origin of this receptor is an adult with diffuse large B cell lymphoma. The CDR3 loop reads CASSVRQGSFYNSPLHF. The CDR3 nucleotides are TGTGCCAGCAGCGTTAGACAGGGGTCCTTCTATAATTCACCCCTCCACTTT.